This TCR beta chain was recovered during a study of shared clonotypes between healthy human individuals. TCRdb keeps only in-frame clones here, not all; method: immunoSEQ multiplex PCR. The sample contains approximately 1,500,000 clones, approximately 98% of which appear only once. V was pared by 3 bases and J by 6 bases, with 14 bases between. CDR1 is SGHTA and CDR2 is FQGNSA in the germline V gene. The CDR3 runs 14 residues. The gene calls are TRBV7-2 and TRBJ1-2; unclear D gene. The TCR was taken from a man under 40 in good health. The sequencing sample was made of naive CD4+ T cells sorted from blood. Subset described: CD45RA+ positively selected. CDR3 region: CASSLVTFSDGYTF. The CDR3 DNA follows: TGTGCCAGCAGCTTGGTGACATTTTCGGATGGCTACACCTTC. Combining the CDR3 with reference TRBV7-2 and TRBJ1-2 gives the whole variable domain GAGVSQSPSNKVTEKGKDVELRCDPISGHTALYWYRQSLGQGLEFLIYFQGNSAPDKSGLPSDRFSAERTGGSVSTLTIQRTQQEDSAVYLCASSLVTFSDGYTFGSGTRLTVV.